The 11 T cell receptor beta chains below were found in one sample sequenced in a study of T cell responses to AZD1222 COVID-19 vaccine. Assay: immunoSEQ multiplex PCR; the TCRdb copy retains only in-frame clones and omits some. The data contain about 120,000 clones, around 90% of them singletons. The sample was peripheral blood, taken 28 days after the second AZD1222 dose. Receptors originate from an adult who received the AZD1222 COVID-19 vaccine.

The rearrangement uses TRBV5-1 and TRBJ1-4; 8 bases align to TRBD1. This CDR3 spans 15 amino acids. V gave up 0 bases and J gave up 8 bases; unmatched junction bases: 6. Germline-derived CDR1 and CDR2 are SGHRS and YFSETQ. The CDR3 DNA is TGCGCCAGCAGCTTGGAGGCGACAGGGGAAGAAAAACTGTTTTTT. Amino acids: CASSLEATGEEKLFF.

This clone appeared once. This chain uses TRBV6-2 or TRBV6-3 with TRBJ2-2; tentative D call: TRBD1 (6 bases). Germline CDR1 is MNHEY and CDR2 is SVGEGT. V dropped 6 bases and J dropped 4 bases, with 15 bases sitting between them. The CDR3 consists of 15 residues. CDR3 nucleotides: TGTGCCAGCAGCCCGGCGACAGGAGTCACCGGGGAGCTGTTTTTT. It is translated as CASSPATGVTGELFF.

The rearrangement uses TRBV10-3 and TRBJ1-2, with D possibly TRBD1 on 6 matching bases. Trimming removed 8 bases from V and 7 bases from J, with 20 bases in between. CDR3 length equals 14 residues. Germline V gene lookup returns CDR1 ENHRY and CDR2 SYGVKD. CDR3 protein: CAIGGEVQGGGYTF. The CDR3 coding sequence is TGTGCCATCGGGGGCGAGGTTCAGGGTGGTGGCTACACCTTC.

This chain uses TRBV7-3 with TRBJ1-2; a weak D match, TRBD1 (5 bases). Germline values: CDR1 SGHTA, CDR2 FQGTGA. This CDR3 contains 15 residues. The V and J ends lost 4 bases and 2 bases respectively, with 14 bases between them. The CDR3 region has the DNA TGTGCCAGCAGCTCCCAGGGAATAGGGAACTATGGCTACACCTTC. Translation: CASSSQGIGNYGYTF.

The V call is TRBV2, the J call TRBJ2-1, with D possibly TRBD2 on 6 matching bases. The CDR3 is 15 residues long. The germline V gene encodes CDR1 SNHLY and CDR2 FYNNEI. Trimming shortened V by 6 bases and J by 6 bases, and 18 bases separated the two germline ends. CDR3 in DNA: TGTGCCAGCAGAGATCTAGCAGCGGGTATCAATGAGCAGTTCTTC. Translated: CASRDLAAGINEQFF.

The chain joins TRBV24-1 to TRBJ2-7; 7 nucleotides agree with TRBD1. Per germline, CDR1 KGHDR and CDR2 SFDVKD. Trimming cost V 9 bases and J 2 bases; bases outside gene matches: 9. This CDR3 is 14 amino acids long. CDR3 region: CATQGDTGTYEQYF. CDR3 DNA: TGTGCCACCCAGGGGGACACGGGGACCTACGAGCAGTACTTC.

CDR3 sequence: CAISESGQGETEAFF. The CDR3 DNA sequence: TGTGCCATCAGTGAGTCGGGACAGGGCGAAACTGAAGCTTTCTTT. V and J are TRBV10-3 and TRBJ1-1; 9 nucleotides align to TRBD1. The CDR3 extends over 15 amino acids. The germline gives CDR1 ENHRY, CDR2 SYGVKD. Trimming at V came to 0 bases and at J to 5 bases, leaving 4 bases not matched to a gene.

This sequence joins TRBV3-1 (or the pseudogene TRBV3-2) and TRBJ2-1; 9 bases match TRBD1. This CDR3 has 13 amino acids. V was pared by 1 base and J by 13 bases, with 5 bases of the junction left unmatched. Germline CDR1 LGHDT, CDR2 YNNKEL (reference sequence). The CDR3: CASSQGRTGEQFF. In DNA form, the CDR3 reads TGTGCCAGCAGCCAAGGGAGGACAGGGGAACAGTTCTTC.

The CDR3 loop is CASSFVKLYEQYF. CDR3 nucleotides: TGTGCCAGCAGTTTCGTGAAGCTTTACGAGCAGTACTTC. The rearrangement joins TRBV12-3 or TRBV12-4 to TRBJ2-7; the D is unclear. The CDR3 loop spans 13 amino acids. V was clipped by 3 bases and J by 4 bases, with 10 bases between them.

J is TRBJ2-1 and V is TRBV28; 13 bases fit TRBD2. The V and J ends lost 2 bases and 6 bases, in that order; junction bases with no gene match: 13. Germline V gene lookup returns CDR1 MDHEN and CDR2 SYDVKM. This CDR3 has 19 amino acids. The CDR3 DNA follows: TGTGCCAGCAGTTTAGTGGCCCCGACTAGCGGGGGGAGTGGCAATGAGCAGTTCTTC. Encoded protein: CASSLVAPTSGGSGNEQFF.

The chain uses TRBV7-2 and TRBJ1-5, with unresolved D. Germline-derived CDR1 and CDR2 are SGHTA and FQGNSA. The germline V and J ends were trimmed by 1 base and 0 bases, with 16 bases remaining between them. This CDR3 comprises 18 residues. The CDR3 region has the DNA TGTGCCAGCAGCTTAGGTGCAGACACGAGATATAGCAATCAGCCCCAGCATTTT. The encoded protein is CASSLGADTRYSNQPQHF.